A single sample is the source of the 29 T cell receptor beta chains below, sequenced in a study of T-cell memory formation after mild COVID-19. TCRdb re-called the 5' RACE reads with MiXCR, one entry per CDR3 protein. The repertoire holds more than 250,000 distinct CDR3 sequences, with roughly 18% as singletons. Sequenced input: PBMCs or a T cell subset sorted from them (not recorded which). These receptors were collected from a man younger than 35 who had mild COVID-19 (a few samples of this study predate the infection). Cell type and time point are not known.

This chain connects TRBV2 to TRBJ1-5, with 7 bases matching TRBD1. Trimming cost V 8 bases and J 4 bases; bases outside gene matches: 5. The CDR3 runs 13 residues. From germline, CDR1 is SNHLY and CDR2 FYNNEI. CDR3 region: CASGGQPNQPQHF. CDR3 bases: TGTGCCAGCGGGGGACAGCCAAATCAGCCCCAGCATTTT.

This sequence joins TRBV7-8 and TRBJ2-2; D is unresolved. Trimming stripped 7 bases from V and 3 bases from J, with 9 bases between. Germline V gene data show CDR1 as SGHVS and CDR2 as FQNEAQ. This CDR3 has 13 amino acids. The CDR3 DNA sequence: TGTGCCAGCATACGACGGTACACCGGGGAGCTGTTTTTT. The encoded protein is CASIRRYTGELFF.

V gene TRBV7-2 combines with J gene TRBJ2-7, with D perhaps matching TRBD1 (6 bases). This CDR3 contains 13 residues. Deletions cut 4 bases from V and 7 bases from J, with 14 bases between. CDR1 and CDR2 (germline): SGHTA, FQGNSA. The CDR3 is CASSSHLRGEQYF. CDR3 bases: TGTGCCAGCAGCTCGCACCTAAGGGGGGAGCAGTACTTC.

The chain joins TRBV7-6 to TRBJ2-5; 15 positions match TRBD2. CDR1 is SGHVS and CDR2 is FNYEAQ in the germline V gene. The V gene end was trimmed by 5 bases and the J gene end by 4 bases; junction bases not matched to a gene: 11. The CDR3 is made up of 18 amino acids. The CDR3 sequence: CASSPRWTSGGAGETQYF. The CDR3 nucleotides read TGTGCCAGCAGCCCTCGGTGGACTAGCGGGGGGGCAGGAGAGACCCAGTACTTC.

The V call is TRBV5-1, the J call TRBJ1-2; perhaps TRBD1 as D (5 bases). Germline CDR1 SGHRS, CDR2 YFSETQ. Trimming pared 0 bases from V and 0 bases from J, leaving 6 bases between. The CDR3 is 14 amino acids. The CDR3: CASSLGQSNYGYTF. CDR3 DNA sequence: TGCGCCAGCAGCTTGGGACAGTCTAACTATGGCTACACCTTC.

This clonotype was seen more than once but under ten times. The chain has TRBV2 and TRBJ2-3; D tentatively fits TRBD1 or TRBD2 (7 bases each). Trimming shortened V by 6 bases and J by 4 bases, and 17 bases separated the two germline ends. Germline lookup yields CDR1 SNHLY and CDR2 FYNNEI. The CDR3 runs to 15 residues. This CDR3 is CASRRAGGDADTQYF. CDR3 bases: TGTGCCAGCAGACGGGCAGGGGGGGATGCAGATACGCAGTATTTT.

This rearrangement joins TRBV20-1 to TRBJ2-7; 8 positions agree with TRBD2. Germline V gene data show CDR1 as DFQATT and CDR2 as SNEGSKA (reference sequence). The junction had 9 bases not matched to a gene; V was cut back by 6 bases and J by 5 bases. This CDR3 has 13 amino acids. The CDR3 protein is CSAPGTSLHEQYF. The CDR3 coding sequence is TGCAGTGCCCCCGGGACTAGTCTCCACGAGCAGTACTTC.

This clonotype showed up just a few times. The chain links TRBV7-3 to TRBJ2-1; 8 nucleotides line up with TRBD2. The CDR3 has 16 amino acids. The V gene end was trimmed by 2 bases and the J gene end by 2 bases; junction bases not matched to a gene: 5. Germline V gene sequence: CDR1 SGHTA, CDR2 FQGTGA. CDR3: CASSLAGGPTYNEQFF. For the CDR3, the DNA is TGTGCCAGCAGCTTAGCGGGGGGACCTACCTACAATGAGCAGTTCTTC. Combining the CDR3 with reference TRBV7-3 and TRBJ2-1 gives the whole variable domain GAGVSQTPSNKVTEKGKYVELRCDPISGHTALYWYRQSLGQGPEFLIYFQGTGAADDSGLPNDRFFAVRPEGSVSTLKIQRTERGDSAVYLCASSLAGGPTYNEQFFGPGTRLTVL.

This clonotype turned up a few times. The chain is built from TRBV15 and TRBJ2-7; the match to TRBD2 covers 7 bases. V lost 5 bases, J lost 5 bases, and 12 bases stayed unmatched. The CDR3 consists of 15 residues. Germline values: CDR1 LNHNV, CDR2 YYDKDF (reference sequence). For the CDR3, the DNA is TGTGCCACCAGCTCGAGAGGACTAGACTACAACGAGCAGTACTTC. Translating gives CATSSRGLDYNEQYF.

The rearrangement links TRBV4-2 to TRBJ2-7; D may match TRBD1 or TRBD2 (5 bases each). Germline V gives CDR1 LGHNA, CDR2 YNFKEQ. The V and J ends lost 3 bases and 6 bases respectively, with 12 bases between them. The length of the CDR3 is 13 residues. The CDR3 DNA is TGTGCCAGCAGCCATGTCGGGGCATCCGAGCAGTACTTC. It codes for CASSHVGASEQYF.

This clonotype was recorded many times. This rearrangement joins TRBV6-2 or TRBV6-3 to TRBJ2-7, with D possibly TRBD1 on 6 matching bases. Trimming shortened V by 5 bases and J by 0 bases, and 17 bases separated the two germline ends. The CDR3 loop spans 16 amino acids. Germline V lookup: CDR1 MNHEY, CDR2 SVGEGT. This chain's CDR3 is CASSPPRGSLSYEQYV. The CDR3 region has the DNA TGTGCCAGCAGTCCCCCCAGGGGATCCCTCTCCTACGAGCAGTACGTC.

This clonotype was recorded a few times. The rearrangement joins TRBV29-1 to TRBJ2-2, with D perhaps assigned TRBD1 or TRBD2 (5 bases each). CDR1 and CDR2 from the germline V gene are SQVTM and ANQGSEA. V was cut by 5 bases and J by 5 bases, with 12 bases left in between. CDR3 length: 13 amino acids. This chain's CDR3 is CSVRQSGTGELFF. The CDR3 DNA reads TGCAGCGTTAGACAGAGCGGTACCGGGGAGCTGTTTTTT.

This rearrangement joins TRBV10-2 to TRBJ2-3, with D perhaps matching TRBD2 (6 bases). The CDR3 spans 14 residues. The germline V gene has CDR1 WSHSY and CDR2 SAAADI. The germline V and J ends were trimmed by 8 bases and 0 bases, with 12 bases remaining between them. The CDR3 loop reads CASSTSHSTDTQYF. The CDR3, as DNA: TGCGCCAGCTCTACTAGCCACAGCACAGATACGCAGTATTTT.

This clonotype was counted between two and nine times. The chain employs TRBV4-1 and TRBJ1-2, with D uncertain. In germline, CDR1 is MGHRA, CDR2 YSYEKL. Trimming took off 3 bases at V and 0 bases at J, with 11 bases between the two ends. The CDR3 covers 15 residues. In DNA, the CDR3 is TGCGCCAGCAGCCACCTGACGGGAGCTAACTATGGCTACACCTTC. It is translated as CASSHLTGANYGYTF.

This sequence joins TRBV27 and TRBJ2-7; perhaps TRBD2 as D (5 bases). The CDR3 runs 12 residues. V was clipped by 3 bases and J by 5 bases, with 8 bases between them. CDR1 and CDR2 from the germline V gene are MNHEY and SMNVEV (reference sequence). As DNA, the CDR3 is TGTGCCAGCAGTTTTACGGGGAACGAGCAGTACTTC. This codes for CASSFTGNEQYF.

V usage is TRBV7-2 and J usage is TRBJ1-1; D might be TRBD1 (6 bases). Looked up from germline, CDR1 is SGHTA and CDR2 is FQGNSA. CDR3 length: 15 residues. Trimming took 5 bases from V and 1 from J, leaving 14 bases between them. The CDR3 sequence: CASSTRQVGNTEAFF. The CDR3 nucleotides read TGTGCCAGCAGCACAAGACAGGTTGGGAACACTGAAGCTTTCTTT.

The chain couples TRBV7-8 to TRBJ2-5; D is ambiguous. Germline loops: CDR1 SGHVS, CDR2 FQNEAQ. The ends were cut back, 3 bases at V and 4 bases at J, with 15 bases in the middle. The CDR3 covers 15 residues. CDR3 sequence reads: CASSFLDGSGETQYF. CDR3 coding DNA: TGTGCCAGCAGCTTTTTGGACGGGTCGGGAGAGACCCAGTACTTC.

This clonotype occurred a few times. V gene TRBV24-1 combines with J gene TRBJ1-2; maybe TRBD1 (5 bases). The CDR3 has 14 amino acids. V was cut by 2 bases and J by 3 bases, with 9 bases left in between. Looked up from germline, CDR1 is KGHDR and CDR2 is SFDVKD. The CDR3 sequence: CATSDSGRDYGYTF. The CDR3 region has the DNA TGTGCCACCAGTGATTCAGGGCGTGACTATGGCTACACCTTC.

This clonotype was observed a handful of times. CDR3 amino acids: CASSLAGELNQPQHF. The CDR3, as DNA: TGCGCCAGCAGCTTGGCCGGGGAACTCAATCAGCCCCAGCATTTT. The V gene is TRBV5-1, the J gene TRBJ1-5; D is unresolved. With 0 bases removed from V and 3 bases from J, the gap between germline ends came to 10 bases. Germline loops: CDR1 SGHRS, CDR2 YFSETQ. The CDR3 sequence is 15 residues long.

This clonotype was seen more than once but under ten times. The chain uses TRBV29-1 and TRBJ1-5, with 10 bases aligning to TRBD1. Germline V gene data show CDR1 as SQVTM and CDR2 as ANQGSEA. Germline trimming cut 7 bases from V and 4 bases from J; bases unmatched to any gene: 4. The CDR3 covers 13 residues. CDR3 bases: TGCAGCGCATCGGGACAGGGGAATCAGCCCCAGCATTTT. Encoded protein: CSASGQGNQPQHF.

This clonotype was counted between two and nine times. The chain recombines TRBV5-1 with TRBJ1-1; D ambiguous. Trimming took off 4 bases at V and 4 bases at J, with 17 bases between the two ends. This CDR3 contains 15 residues. The germline V gene has CDR1 SGHRS and CDR2 YFSETQ. In nucleotides, the CDR3 is TGCGCCAGCAGCCTGACCCCCAGAGTCGGCACTGAAGCTTTCTTT. Translating it yields CASSLTPRVGTEAFF.

The table lists this clonotype with a few counts. V gene TRBV4-1 combines with J gene TRBJ2-5, with 8 bases identical to TRBD2. The CDR3 spans 17 residues. Germline V gene data show CDR1 as MGHRA and CDR2 as YSYEKL. V gave up 3 bases and J gave up 5 bases; unmatched junction bases: 14. The CDR3 bases are TGCGCCAGCAGCCAGGGGACTTCGCCGGGGGGGCACGAGACCCAGTACTTC. Protein sequence: CASSQGTSPGGHETQYF.

This CDR3 is CASSFGQVNQPQHF. DNA of the CDR3: TGTGCCAGCAGCTTCGGTCAGGTCAATCAGCCCCAGCATTTT. V usage is TRBV7-9 and J usage is TRBJ1-5; D is undetermined. CDR1 and CDR2 from the germline V gene are SEHNR and FQNEAQ (reference sequence). Trimming shortened V by 3 bases and J by 3 bases, and 9 bases separated the two germline ends. This CDR3 spans 14 amino acids.

In regard to this clonotype: The junction and the germline gene differ at one end; a read error may be behind it. The chain uses TRBV4-1 and TRBJ2-1, with D possibly called TRBD1 or TRBD2 (6 bases each). Germline CDR1 reads MGHRA; CDR2 reads YSYEKL. The CDR3 runs 15 residues. CDR3 DNA: TGCGACAGCAGCCAAGAGGTTCCGGGGGCGAATGAGCAGTTCTTC. This codes for CDSSQEVPGANEQFF.

The J gene is TRBJ1-2, the V gene TRBV3-1; D unresolved. V dropped 0 bases and J dropped 5 bases, with 13 bases sitting between them. Germline V lookup: CDR1 LGHDT, CDR2 YNNKEL (reference sequence). This CDR3 is 15 amino acids long. The CDR3 loop reads CASSQDLSGAYGYTF. The CDR3 DNA reads TGTGCCAGCAGCCAAGATCTAAGCGGTGCGTATGGCTACACCTTC.

The V and J genes are TRBV7-9 and TRBJ1-1; no clear D. The CDR3 extends over 12 amino acids. The ends were cut back, 4 bases at V and 8 bases at J, with 11 bases in the middle. CDR1 is SEHNR and CDR2 is FQNEAQ in the germline V gene (reference sequence). This CDR3 is CASSSIEGEAFF. CDR3 DNA: TGTGCCAGCAGCTCGATAGAAGGAGAAGCTTTCTTT.

This sequence joins TRBV10-2 and TRBJ2-3; D not certain. The CDR3 contains 13 residues. V was shortened by 2 bases and J by 6 bases, with 9 bases between the two germline ends. Germline CDR1 reads WSHSY; CDR2 reads SAAADI. This CDR3 reads CASSEPWDDTQYF. CDR3 sequence (DNA): TGCGCCAGCAGTGAGCCCTGGGATGATACGCAGTATTTT.

The CDR3 reads CASSFIRGTDTQYF. The CDR3 DNA reads as TGTGCCAGCAGCTTCATCAGGGGCACAGATACGCAGTATTTT. The chain uses TRBV7-2 and TRBJ2-3, with D possibly matching TRBD1 (5 bases). The CDR3 contains 14 residues. Germline V gene data show CDR1 as SGHTA and CDR2 as FQGNSA. V was trimmed by 3 bases and J by 1 base, leaving 8 bases between them. Looking up the rest from reference TRBV7-2 and TRBJ2-3 gives the full variable domain: GAGVSQSPSNKVTEKGKDVELRCDPISGHTALYWYRQSLGQGLEFLIYFQGNSAPDKSGLPSDRFSAERTGGSVSTLTIQRTQQEDSAVYLCASSFIRGTDTQYFGPGTRLTVL.

This chain uses TRBV4-3 with TRBJ1-1, with D maybe TRBD1 (5 bases). The CDR3 runs to 16 residues. Germline loops: CDR1 LGHNA, CDR2 YSLEER. Trimming removed 0 bases from V and 5 bases from J, with 16 bases in between. The CDR3 sequence is CASSQDFYGTGTEAFF. DNA of the CDR3: TGCGCCAGCAGCCAAGATTTTTACGGTACAGGTACTGAAGCTTTCTTT.